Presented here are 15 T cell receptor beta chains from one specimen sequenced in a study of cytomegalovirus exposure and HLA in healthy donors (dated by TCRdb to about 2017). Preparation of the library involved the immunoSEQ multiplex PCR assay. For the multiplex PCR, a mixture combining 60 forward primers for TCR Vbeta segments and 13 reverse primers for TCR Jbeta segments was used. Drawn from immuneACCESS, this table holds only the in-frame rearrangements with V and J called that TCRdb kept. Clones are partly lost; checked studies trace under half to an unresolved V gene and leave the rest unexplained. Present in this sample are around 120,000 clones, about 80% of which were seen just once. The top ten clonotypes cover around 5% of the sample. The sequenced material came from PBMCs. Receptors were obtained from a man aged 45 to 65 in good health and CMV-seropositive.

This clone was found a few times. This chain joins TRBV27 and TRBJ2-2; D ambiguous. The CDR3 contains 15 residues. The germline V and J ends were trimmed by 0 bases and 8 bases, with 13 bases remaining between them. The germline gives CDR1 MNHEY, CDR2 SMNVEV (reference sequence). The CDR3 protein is CASSLSARPRGELFF. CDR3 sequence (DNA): TGTGCCAGCAGTTTATCGGCCAGGCCTCGGGGGGAGCTGTTTTTT.

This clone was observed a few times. The CDR3 loop reads CASSSMAGQETQYF. In DNA form, the CDR3 reads TGTGCCAGTAGTAGCATGGCGGGGCAAGAGACCCAGTACTTC. The rearrangement links TRBV19 to TRBJ2-5; a weak D match, TRBD2 (6 bases). The CDR3 extends over 14 amino acids. V lost 4 bases and J 2 bases, leaving 11 bases between the germline ends. Germline V gene lookup returns CDR1 LNHDA and CDR2 SQIVND (reference sequence).

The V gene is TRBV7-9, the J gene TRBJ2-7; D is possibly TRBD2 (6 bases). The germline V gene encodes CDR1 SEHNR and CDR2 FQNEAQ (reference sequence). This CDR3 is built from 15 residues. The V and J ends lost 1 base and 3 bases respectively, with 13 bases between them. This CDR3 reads CASSLEGGRIYEQYF. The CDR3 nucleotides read TGTGCCAGCAGCTTAGAAGGAGGGCGGATCTACGAGCAGTACTTC.

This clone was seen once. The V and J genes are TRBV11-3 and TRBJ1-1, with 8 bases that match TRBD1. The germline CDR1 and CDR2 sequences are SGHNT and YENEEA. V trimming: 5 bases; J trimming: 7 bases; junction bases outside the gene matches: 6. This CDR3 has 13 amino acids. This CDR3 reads CASSQDRVGEAFF. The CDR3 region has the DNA TGTGCCAGCAGCCAGGACAGGGTAGGTGAAGCTTTCTTT.

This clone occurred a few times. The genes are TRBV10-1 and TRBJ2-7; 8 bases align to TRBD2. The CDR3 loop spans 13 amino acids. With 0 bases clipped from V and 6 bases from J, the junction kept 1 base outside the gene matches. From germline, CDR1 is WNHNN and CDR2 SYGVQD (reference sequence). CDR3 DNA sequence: TGCGCCAGCAGTGAGTCGGGACTAGGCGAGCAGTACTTC. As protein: CASSESGLGEQYF.

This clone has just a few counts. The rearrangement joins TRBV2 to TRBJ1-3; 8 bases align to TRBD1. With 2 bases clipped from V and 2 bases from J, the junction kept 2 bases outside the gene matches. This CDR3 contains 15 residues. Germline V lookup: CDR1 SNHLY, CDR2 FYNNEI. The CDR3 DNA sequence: TGTGCCAGCAGTGAAACAGGGGGTACTGGAAACACCATATATTTT. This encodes CASSETGGTGNTIYF.

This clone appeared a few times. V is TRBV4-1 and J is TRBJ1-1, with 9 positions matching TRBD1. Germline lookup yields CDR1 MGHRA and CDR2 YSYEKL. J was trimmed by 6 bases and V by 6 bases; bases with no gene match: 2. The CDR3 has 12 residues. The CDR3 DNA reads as TGCGCCAGCAGGAGACAGGGGGCTGAAGCTTTCTTT. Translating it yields CASRRQGAEAFF.

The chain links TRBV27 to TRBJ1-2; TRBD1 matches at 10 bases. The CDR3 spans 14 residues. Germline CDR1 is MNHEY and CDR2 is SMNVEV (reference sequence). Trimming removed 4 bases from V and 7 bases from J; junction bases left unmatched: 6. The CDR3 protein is CASSSLTGGRGYTF. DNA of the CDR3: TGTGCCAGCAGTTCCCTGACAGGGGGCCGTGGCTACACCTTC.

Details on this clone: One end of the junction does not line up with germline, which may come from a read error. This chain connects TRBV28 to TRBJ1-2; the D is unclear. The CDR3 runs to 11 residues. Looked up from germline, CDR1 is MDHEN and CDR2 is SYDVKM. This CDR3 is CASSLSPLVYF. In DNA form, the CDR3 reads TGTGCCAGCAGTTTAAGTCCCCTGGTCTACTTC.

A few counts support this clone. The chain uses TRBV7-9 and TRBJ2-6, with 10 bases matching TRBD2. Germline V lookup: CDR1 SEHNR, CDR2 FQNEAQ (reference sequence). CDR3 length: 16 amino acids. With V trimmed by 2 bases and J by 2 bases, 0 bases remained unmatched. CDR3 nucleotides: TGTGCCAGCAGCTTAAGCGGGGGGGCTGGGGCCAACGTCCTGACTTTC. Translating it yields CASSLSGGAGANVLTF.

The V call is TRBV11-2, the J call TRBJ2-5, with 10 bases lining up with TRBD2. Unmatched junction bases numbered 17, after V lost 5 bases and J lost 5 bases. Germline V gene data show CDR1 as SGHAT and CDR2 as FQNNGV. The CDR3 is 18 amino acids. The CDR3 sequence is CASSNSRTSGMDRETQYF. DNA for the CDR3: TGTGCCAGCAGCAACAGTAGAACTAGCGGGATGGATAGGGAGACCCAGTACTTC.

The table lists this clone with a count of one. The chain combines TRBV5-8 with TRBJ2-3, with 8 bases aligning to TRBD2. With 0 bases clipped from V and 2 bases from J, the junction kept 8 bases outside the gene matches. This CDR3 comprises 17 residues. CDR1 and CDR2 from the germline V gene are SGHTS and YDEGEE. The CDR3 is CASSLGLAGGFTDTQYF. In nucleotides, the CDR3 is TGTGCCAGCAGCTTGGGTCTGGCGGGAGGATTCACAGATACGCAGTATTTT.

The CDR3 DNA reads TGCGCCAGCAGCTTGGAGGGAGTACGGGAGACCCAGTACTTC. It yields the protein CASSLEGVRETQYF. The gene calls are TRBV5-1 and TRBJ2-5; D might be TRBD2 (5 bases). V lost 0 bases and J 5 bases, leaving 11 bases between the germline ends. There are 14 residues in the CDR3. Germline V gives CDR1 SGHRS, CDR2 YFSETQ.

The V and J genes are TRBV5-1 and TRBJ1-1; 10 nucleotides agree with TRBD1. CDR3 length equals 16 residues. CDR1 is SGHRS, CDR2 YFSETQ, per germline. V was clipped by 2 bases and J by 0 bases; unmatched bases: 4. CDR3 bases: TGCGCCAGCAGCTTTGGGACAGGGGACATGAACACTGAAGCTTTCTTT. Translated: CASSFGTGDMNTEAFF.

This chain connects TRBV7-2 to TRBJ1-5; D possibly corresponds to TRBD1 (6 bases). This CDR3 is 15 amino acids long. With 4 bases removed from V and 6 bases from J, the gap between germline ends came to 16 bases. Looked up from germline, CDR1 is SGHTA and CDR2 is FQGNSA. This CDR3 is CASSSFSRGSQPQHF. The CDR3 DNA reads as TGTGCCAGCAGCTCCTTTTCCAGGGGAAGTCAGCCCCAGCATTTT.